One sample yielded the 13 T cell receptor beta chains listed below, sequenced in a study of blood T cell repertoires in COVID-19. Assay used: immunoSEQ multiplex PCR; TCRdb lists only in-frame clones, some missing. Here the sample spans around 130,000 clones, approximately 84% being singletons. The sequenced sample was peripheral blood. All receptors come from a woman aged 55-75 years with acute or convalescent COVID-19.

The chain uses TRBV2 and TRBJ1-3, with D possibly being TRBD1 (6 bases). CDR1 SNHLY and CDR2 FYNNEI come from the germline V gene. Trimming removed 7 bases from V and 0 bases from J, with 10 bases in between. This CDR3 is 14 amino acids long. The CDR3 nucleotides read TGTGCCAGCATCACAGGGCTCTCTGGAAACACCATATATTTT. Protein sequence: CASITGLSGNTIYF.

In this sample, this clone turned up a few times. J is TRBJ1-2 and V is TRBV19; 10 nucleotides align to TRBD1. This CDR3 has 16 amino acids. The V gene's germline CDR1 is LNHDA and CDR2 SQIVND (reference sequence). With V trimmed by 7 bases and J by 2 bases, 10 bases remained unmatched. This chain's CDR3 is CASTYATGGRNYGYTF. In DNA form, the CDR3 reads TGTGCCAGTACTTACGCGACAGGGGGCAGGAACTATGGCTACACCTTC.

The chain has TRBV7-6 and TRBJ2-2; D is possibly TRBD2 (6 bases). CDR1 and CDR2 from the germline V gene are SGHVS and FNYEAQ. The CDR3 extends over 19 amino acids. Deletions cut 2 bases from V and 0 bases from J, with 19 bases between. The CDR3 region is CASSLLIGSGDSNTGELFF. The CDR3 DNA sequence: TGTGCCAGCAGCTTATTGATTGGGTCGGGAGACTCGAACACCGGGGAGCTGTTTTTT.

The rearrangement links TRBV7-6 to TRBJ2-5; tentative D call: TRBD2 (6 bases). In germline, CDR1 is SGHVS, CDR2 FNYEAQ. The V end was cut by 2 bases, the J end by 5 bases, with 18 bases between. The CDR3 covers 16 residues. The CDR3 bases are TGTGCCAGCAGCTTAAATTGGGCGGGATCGGGGGAGACCCAGTACTTC. Translation gives CASSLNWAGSGETQYF. Filled out from reference TRBV7-6 and TRBJ2-5, the complete variable domain reads GAGVSQSPRYKVTKRGQDVALRCDPISGHVSLYWYRQALGQGPEFLTYFNYEAQQDKSGLPNDRFSAERPEGSISTLTIQRTEQRDSAMYRCASSLNWAGSGETQYFGPGTRLLVL.

This chain uses TRBV6-5 with TRBJ2-5; D remains unclear. The CDR3 is made up of 14 amino acids. Trimming shortened V by 2 bases and J by 2 bases, and 9 bases separated the two germline ends. The germline gives CDR1 MNHEY, CDR2 SVGAGI. CDR3 in DNA: TGTGCCAGCAGTTACGTATCCCGGCAAGAGACCCAGTACTTC. Encoded protein: CASSYVSRQETQYF.

This rearrangement joins TRBV5-1 to TRBJ1-1; no firm D call. The germline V and J ends were trimmed by 0 bases and 2 bases, with 5 bases remaining between them. This CDR3 spans 13 amino acids. Germline V lookup: CDR1 SGHRS, CDR2 YFSETQ. DNA for the CDR3: TGCGCCAGCAGCTTGGACACCAACACTGAAGCTTTCTTT. It is translated as CASSLDTNTEAFF.

The rearrangement joins TRBV7-9 to TRBJ1-4, with 11 bases that match TRBD1. The V gene's germline CDR1 is SEHNR and CDR2 FQNEAQ (reference sequence). The V gene end was trimmed by 5 bases and the J gene end by 1 base; junction bases not matched to a gene: 6. CDR3 length equals 17 residues. The CDR3 DNA sequence: TGTGCCAGCAGCCCGACGGGGACAGGGGGAACTAATGAAAAACTGTTTTTT. This codes for CASSPTGTGGTNEKLFF.

This chain joins TRBV7-8 and TRBJ2-5, with unresolved D. Trimming shortened V by 1 base and J by 1 base, and 13 bases separated the two germline ends. Germline CDR1 SGHVS, CDR2 FQNEAQ. The CDR3 runs to 16 residues. This CDR3 is CASSLDSRLGQETQYF. CDR3 in DNA: TGTGCCAGCAGCTTAGACAGTCGGCTCGGCCAAGAGACCCAGTACTTC.

The chain combines TRBV10-2 with TRBJ2-1, with 7 bases lining up with TRBD1. Trimming cost V 6 bases and J 3 bases; bases outside gene matches: 8. The length of the CDR3 is 15 residues. Germline assignment: CDR1 WSHSY and CDR2 SAAADI. CDR3 DNA: TGCGCCAGCAGGACAGGGCCCAGTGACTACAATGAGCAGTTCTTC. Translated: CASRTGPSDYNEQFF.

V gene TRBV28 combines with J gene TRBJ1-2; the match to TRBD1 covers 8 bases. Germline V gene data show CDR1 as MDHEN and CDR2 as SYDVKM. The trim removed 5 bases at V and 6 bases at J, leaving 8 bases unmatched. The CDR3 runs to 14 residues. CDR3 coding DNA: TGTGCCAGCAGTCCATCACAGGGGGGGCATGGCTACACCTTC. Translation: CASSPSQGGHGYTF.

This clone was counted between two and nine times. The CDR3 DNA reads TGTGCCAGCAACTCACTCAGAGGGGGTGACACTGAAGCTTTCTTT. This codes for CASNSLRGGDTEAFF. The chain couples TRBV7-9 to TRBJ1-1; possibly TRBD1 for D (6 bases). V shed 7 bases and J shed 3 bases, with 18 bases lying between them. Looked up from germline, CDR1 is SEHNR and CDR2 is FQNEAQ (reference sequence). This CDR3 has 15 amino acids.

This clone was seen once. The chain joins TRBV24-1 to TRBJ2-2; TRBD2 might be the D (6 bases). Germline CDR1 is KGHDR and CDR2 is SFDVKD. The germline V and J ends were trimmed by 2 bases and 5 bases, with 14 bases remaining between them. The CDR3 is 16 amino acids. CDR3 sequence: CATSDYRLGGTGELFF. CDR3 in DNA: TGTGCCACCAGTGATTATAGACTAGGAGGGACCGGGGAGCTGTTTTTT.

This clone was found once. CDR3 DNA sequence: TGTGCCAGCAGCGCGGACTGGAACACTGAAGCTTTCTTT. Amino acids: CASSADWNTEAFF. V and J are TRBV9 and TRBJ1-1; D is unresolved. The CDR3 consists of 13 residues. The V gene lost 3 bases and the J gene lost 1 base, with 7 bases spanning the gap. Germline V CDR1 and CDR2: SGDLS, YYNGEE.